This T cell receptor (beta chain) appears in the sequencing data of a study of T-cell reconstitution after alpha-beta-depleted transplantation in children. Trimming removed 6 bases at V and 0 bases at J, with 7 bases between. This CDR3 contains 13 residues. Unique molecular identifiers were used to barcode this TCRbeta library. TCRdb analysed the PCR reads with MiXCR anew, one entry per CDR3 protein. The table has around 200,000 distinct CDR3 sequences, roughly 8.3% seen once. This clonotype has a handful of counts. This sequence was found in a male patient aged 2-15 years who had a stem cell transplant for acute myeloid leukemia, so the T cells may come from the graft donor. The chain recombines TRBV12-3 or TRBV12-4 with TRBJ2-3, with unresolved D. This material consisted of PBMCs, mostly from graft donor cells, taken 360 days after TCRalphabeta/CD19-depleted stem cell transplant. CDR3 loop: CASRSYSTDTQYF. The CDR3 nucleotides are TGTGCCAGCAGATCCTATAGCACAGATACGCAGTATTTT.